One and the same sample provided the 11 T cell receptor beta chains below, sequenced in a study of CD8+CD57+ T cells in acquired aplastic anemia. Using genomic DNA as the template, TCR beta VDJ and CDR3 profiling was carried out. MiXCR, run by TCRdb on the reads, gives a single entry per CDR3 protein. The sample carries roughly 250,000 distinct CDR3 sequences, approximately 86% recorded once. The authors sequenced patients whose flow cytometry had shown CD8+CD57+ cell expansion. Sequenced material: sorted CD4+, CD8+, or CD8+CD57+ T cells (not recorded which) from PBMCs. These receptors were obtained from a human donor with aplastic anemia.

The chain employs TRBV7-2 and TRBJ2-7; TRBD1 might be the D (5 bases). Per the germline V gene, CDR1 is SGHTA and CDR2 is FQGNSA. V lost 5 bases, J lost 4 bases, and 12 bases lay in between. The CDR3 totals 13 residues. The CDR3, as DNA: TGTGCCAGCAGCCCCCGACAGTGGTACGAGCAGTACTTC. It encodes CASSPRQWYEQYF.

This chain uses TRBV5-1 with TRBJ1-5; D may be TRBD1 (5 bases). This CDR3 has 15 residues. Germline-derived CDR1 and CDR2 are SGHRS and YFSETQ. Trimming took 4 bases from V and 5 from J, leaving 16 bases between them. CDR3 residues: CASSLRDPTYQPQHF. The CDR3 nucleotides read TGCGCCAGCAGCCTGCGGGACCCGACCTATCAGCCCCAGCATTTT.

This clonotype was seen only a few times. V is TRBV7-8 and J is TRBJ1-1; D not certain. Germline V lookup: CDR1 SGHVS, CDR2 FQNEAQ. Trimming removed 0 bases from V and 1 base from J, with 9 bases in between. CDR3 length equals 15 residues. The CDR3 DNA sequence: TGTGCCAGCAGCTTAGCGGTGACACGGAACACTGAAGCTTTCTTT. Its protein is CASSLAVTRNTEAFF.

This clonotype was seen once. The chain links TRBV7-9 to TRBJ2-2; TRBD2 might be the D (6 bases). V was pared by 1 base and J by 15 bases, with 12 bases between. The CDR3 totals 12 residues. CDR1 and CDR2 (germline): SEHNR, FQNEAQ (reference sequence). CDR3 coding DNA: TGTGCCAGCAGCTTAGTACGCGGGGCAATGTTTTTT. Translating gives CASSLVRGAMFF.

Details on this clonotype: One end of the junction fails to match germline, which may point to a read error. V gene TRBV7-9 combines with J gene TRBJ2-3; D might be TRBD2 (6 bases). The CDR3 length is 14 residues. Germline CDR1 SEHNR, CDR2 FQNEAQ (reference sequence). CDR3 DNA: TGTGCCAGCAGGTTAGCTGGGGGAGGCGAAAAACAGTATTTT. The encoded protein is CASRLAGGGEKQYF.

The V call is TRBV10-2, the J call TRBJ2-7; D tentatively reads TRBD1 or TRBD2 (6 bases each). The CDR3 is made up of 15 amino acids. The germline gives CDR1 WSHSY, CDR2 SAAADI. Trimming took off 3 bases at V and 4 bases at J, with 16 bases between the two ends. CDR3 DNA sequence: TGCGCCAGCAGTGAAGGCGCGGAGGGGGGATACGAGCAGTACTTC. It encodes CASSEGAEGGYEQYF.

Comments on this clonotype: Mismatch with germline at one junction end may stem from a read error. The rearrangement uses TRBV7-9 and TRBJ2-5; D is undetermined. Per germline, CDR1 SEHNR and CDR2 FQNEAQ (reference sequence). This CDR3 has 14 amino acids. The CDR3 spells CASSAGSGDQETQF. The CDR3 DNA is TGTGCCAGCAGCGCCGGGTCAGGCGATCAAGAGACGCAGTTC.

The rearrangement links TRBV15 to TRBJ1-6, with 7 bases identical to TRBD1. The CDR3 is 13 amino acids. Germline assignment: CDR1 LNHNV and CDR2 YYDKDF (reference sequence). The ends lost 0 bases at V and 14 bases at J; junction bases unmatched: 4. CDR3 sequence reads: CATSRDSTGTLHF. The CDR3 coding sequence is TGTGCCACCAGCAGAGACTCGACAGGGACCCTCCACTTT.

This clonotype was counted only a few times. A junction boundary mismatches the germline segment, possibly from a read error. The V call is TRBV9, the J call TRBJ2-1; no reliable D call. CDR1 is SGDLS and CDR2 is YYNGEE in the germline V gene. The CDR3 has 13 residues. The CDR3 sequence: CASSDGSDTQQFF. CDR3 in DNA: TGTGCCAGCAGCGACGGGTCAGATACGCAGCAGTTTTTT.

About this clonotype itself: The CDR3 ends on some other residue instead of the conserved phenylalanine or tryptophan, so this is likely a read error. Because the CDR3's place on the DNA is in doubt, the DNA is left out and the CDR3 is given as listed by TCRdb. The J gene is TRBJ2-3, the V gene TRBV7-8; the DNA was not used to check the table's D call, TRBD2. The CDR3 sequence runs 12 residues, both termini included. Germline V gene lookup returns CDR1 SGHVS and CDR2 FQNEAQ. CDR3 sequence: CASSLAGDPDTL.

The J gene is TRBJ2-7, the V gene TRBV20-1; tentatively, D is TRBD1 or TRBD2 (5 bases each). V gave up 6 bases and J gave up 6 bases, with 21 bases separating them. Germline V gene lookup returns CDR1 DFQATT and CDR2 SNEGSKA (reference sequence). The CDR3 totals 14 residues. The CDR3: CSASSWGRKTEQYF. Written as DNA, the CDR3 is TGCAGTGCCAGTAGTTGGGGACGCAAGACCGAGCAGTACTTC.